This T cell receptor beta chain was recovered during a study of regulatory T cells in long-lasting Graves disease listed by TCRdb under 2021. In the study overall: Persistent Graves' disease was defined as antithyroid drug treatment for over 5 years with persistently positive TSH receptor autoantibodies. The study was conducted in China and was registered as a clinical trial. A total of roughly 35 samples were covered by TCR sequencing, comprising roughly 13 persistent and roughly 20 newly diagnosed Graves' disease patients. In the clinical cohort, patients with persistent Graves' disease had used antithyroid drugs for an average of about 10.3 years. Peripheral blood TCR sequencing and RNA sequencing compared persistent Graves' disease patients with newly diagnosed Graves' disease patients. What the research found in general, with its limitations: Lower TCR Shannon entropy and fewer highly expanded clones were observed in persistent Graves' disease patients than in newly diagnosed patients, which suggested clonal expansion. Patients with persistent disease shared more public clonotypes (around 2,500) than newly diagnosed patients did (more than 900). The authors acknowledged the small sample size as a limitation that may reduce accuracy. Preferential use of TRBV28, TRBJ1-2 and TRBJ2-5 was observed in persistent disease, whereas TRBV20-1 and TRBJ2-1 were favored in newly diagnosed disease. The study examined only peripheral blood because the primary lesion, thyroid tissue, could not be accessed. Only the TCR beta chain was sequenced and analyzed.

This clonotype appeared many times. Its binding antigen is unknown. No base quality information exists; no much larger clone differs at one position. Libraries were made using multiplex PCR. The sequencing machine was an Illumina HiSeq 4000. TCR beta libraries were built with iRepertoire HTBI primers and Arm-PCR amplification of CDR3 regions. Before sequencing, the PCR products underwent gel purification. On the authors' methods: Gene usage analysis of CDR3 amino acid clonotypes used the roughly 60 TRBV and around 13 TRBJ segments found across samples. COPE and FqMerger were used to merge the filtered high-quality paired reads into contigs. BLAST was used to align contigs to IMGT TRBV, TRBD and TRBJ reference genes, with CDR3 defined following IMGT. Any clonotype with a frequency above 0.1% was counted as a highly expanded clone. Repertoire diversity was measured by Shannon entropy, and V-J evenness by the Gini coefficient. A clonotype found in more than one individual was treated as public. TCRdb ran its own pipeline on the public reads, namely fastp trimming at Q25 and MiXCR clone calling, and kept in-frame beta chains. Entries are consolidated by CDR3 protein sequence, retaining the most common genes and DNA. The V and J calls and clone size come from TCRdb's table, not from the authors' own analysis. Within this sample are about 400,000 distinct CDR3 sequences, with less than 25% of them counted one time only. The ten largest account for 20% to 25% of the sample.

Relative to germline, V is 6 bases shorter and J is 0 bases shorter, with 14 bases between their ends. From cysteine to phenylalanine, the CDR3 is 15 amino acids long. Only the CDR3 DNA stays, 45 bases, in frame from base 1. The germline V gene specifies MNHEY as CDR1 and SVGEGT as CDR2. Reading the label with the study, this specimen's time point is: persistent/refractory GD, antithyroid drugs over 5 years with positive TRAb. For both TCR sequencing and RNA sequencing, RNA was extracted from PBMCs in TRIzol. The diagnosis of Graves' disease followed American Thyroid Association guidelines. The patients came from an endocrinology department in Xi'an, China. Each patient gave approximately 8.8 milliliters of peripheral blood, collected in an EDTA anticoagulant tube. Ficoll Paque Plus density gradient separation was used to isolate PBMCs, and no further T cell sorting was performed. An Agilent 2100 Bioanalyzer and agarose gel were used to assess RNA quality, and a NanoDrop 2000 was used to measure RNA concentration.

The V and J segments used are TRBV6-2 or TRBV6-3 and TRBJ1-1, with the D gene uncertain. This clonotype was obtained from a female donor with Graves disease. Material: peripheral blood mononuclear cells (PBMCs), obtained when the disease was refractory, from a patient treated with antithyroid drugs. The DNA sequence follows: TGTGCCAGCAGATACGCCCAGGCCTTGAACACTGAAGCTTTCTTT. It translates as CASRYAQALNTEAFF.